These T cell receptor beta chains were read from a single sample in a study of beta chain features in type 1 diabetes. The repertoire was sequenced with immunoSEQ multiplex PCR; TCRdb's copy has only in-frame clones and lacks some. The sample consists of under 200,000 clones, 7.5% to 9.5% of them appearing once. The sequenced sample consisted of central memory CD4+ T cells from blood. The receptor source for this set is a woman aged 18-29 years with type 1 diabetes. Each CDR3 is given with its conserved first and last residue. Fields, in order: V gene, J gene, CDR3 protein.

TRBV28	TRBJ1-5	CASSLTVRAQPQHF
TRBV7-3	TRBJ2-3	CASSPGVHGSTDTQYF
TRBV5-4	TRBJ1-1	CASGTGTWNTEAFF
TRBV19	TRBJ1-5	CASSKLQGASNQPQHF
TRBV15	TRBJ2-1	CATSRKQGAVSNEQFF
TRBV2	TRBJ1-5	CASRSDRSRSQPQHF
TRBV7-6	TRBJ1-1	CASSSRDTEAFF
TRBV28	TRBJ2-1	CASTMSGRNEQFF
TRBV5-4	TRBJ2-7	CASSRAGGTSSYEQYF
TRBV5-1	TRBJ2-1	CASTSSGNEQFF
TRBV7-2	TRBJ2-1	CASSLDEAREQFF
TRBV7-8	TRBJ1-1	CASSAHRDRGLNTEAFF
TRBV28	TRBJ2-7	CASSLGDYEQYF
TRBV11-1	TRBJ1-1	CASSLGTANHEAFF
TRBV6-6	TRBJ2-2	CASSPPGQTYGELFF
TRBV11-3	TRBJ2-4	CASSLDTTMSF
TRBV5-1	TRBJ2-3	CASSRSGVGTDTQYF
TRBV5-4	TRBJ2-3	CAGGFSTDTQYF
TRBV5-1	TRBJ1-2	CASSLALRGPNGYTF
TRBV7-9	TRBJ1-2	CASSLGTAYGYTF
TRBV10-3	TRBJ1-4	CAISSTGPDRGKLFF
TRBV15	TRBJ1-2	CATSREYPGGLYGYTF
TRBV30	TRBJ1-2	CAWSAGYGYTF
TRBV10-3	TRBJ2-3	CAVTDRVRGTDTQYF
TRBV7-2	TRBJ2-3	CASSLRTGSGTDTQYF
TRBV6-1	TRBJ1-5	CASSGQGSNQPQHF
TRBV7-2	TRBJ2-3	CASSTGLVGDTQYF
TRBV5-1	TRBJ2-1	CASMQTGGLNEQFF
TRBV2	TRBJ2-7	CASSQGLAGGPSYEQYF
TRBV7-9	TRBJ1-4	CASSPGQGQPEKLFF
TRBV6-5	TRBJ1-2	CASSAQGGYGYTF
TRBV5-5	TRBJ2-6	CASTLTDSGANVLTF
TRBV4-3	TRBJ1-2	CASSHGNTGHGYTF
TRBV29-1	TRBJ2-7	CSVEDSIRLKPSYEQYF
TRBV29-1	TRBJ2-5	CSVGPSGRGETQYF
TRBV19	TRBJ2-1	CASTHGLAGGRGSYNEQFF
TRBV4-1	TRBJ1-6	CASSLPGYNSPLHF
TRBV7-8	TRBJ2-2	CASSLGTTTGELFF
TRBV27	TRBJ1-1	CASSFPPGQGNTEAFF
TRBV7-2	TRBJ1-5	CASSSFSGNEPQHF
TRBV30	TRBJ2-7	CAWSVLAGVYEQYF
TRBV7-8	TRBJ2-5	CASSLTGTAETQYF
TRBV7-9	TRBJ2-7	CASSLRGSRAYEQYF
TRBV7-8	TRBJ1-1	CASSLGRGNTEAFF